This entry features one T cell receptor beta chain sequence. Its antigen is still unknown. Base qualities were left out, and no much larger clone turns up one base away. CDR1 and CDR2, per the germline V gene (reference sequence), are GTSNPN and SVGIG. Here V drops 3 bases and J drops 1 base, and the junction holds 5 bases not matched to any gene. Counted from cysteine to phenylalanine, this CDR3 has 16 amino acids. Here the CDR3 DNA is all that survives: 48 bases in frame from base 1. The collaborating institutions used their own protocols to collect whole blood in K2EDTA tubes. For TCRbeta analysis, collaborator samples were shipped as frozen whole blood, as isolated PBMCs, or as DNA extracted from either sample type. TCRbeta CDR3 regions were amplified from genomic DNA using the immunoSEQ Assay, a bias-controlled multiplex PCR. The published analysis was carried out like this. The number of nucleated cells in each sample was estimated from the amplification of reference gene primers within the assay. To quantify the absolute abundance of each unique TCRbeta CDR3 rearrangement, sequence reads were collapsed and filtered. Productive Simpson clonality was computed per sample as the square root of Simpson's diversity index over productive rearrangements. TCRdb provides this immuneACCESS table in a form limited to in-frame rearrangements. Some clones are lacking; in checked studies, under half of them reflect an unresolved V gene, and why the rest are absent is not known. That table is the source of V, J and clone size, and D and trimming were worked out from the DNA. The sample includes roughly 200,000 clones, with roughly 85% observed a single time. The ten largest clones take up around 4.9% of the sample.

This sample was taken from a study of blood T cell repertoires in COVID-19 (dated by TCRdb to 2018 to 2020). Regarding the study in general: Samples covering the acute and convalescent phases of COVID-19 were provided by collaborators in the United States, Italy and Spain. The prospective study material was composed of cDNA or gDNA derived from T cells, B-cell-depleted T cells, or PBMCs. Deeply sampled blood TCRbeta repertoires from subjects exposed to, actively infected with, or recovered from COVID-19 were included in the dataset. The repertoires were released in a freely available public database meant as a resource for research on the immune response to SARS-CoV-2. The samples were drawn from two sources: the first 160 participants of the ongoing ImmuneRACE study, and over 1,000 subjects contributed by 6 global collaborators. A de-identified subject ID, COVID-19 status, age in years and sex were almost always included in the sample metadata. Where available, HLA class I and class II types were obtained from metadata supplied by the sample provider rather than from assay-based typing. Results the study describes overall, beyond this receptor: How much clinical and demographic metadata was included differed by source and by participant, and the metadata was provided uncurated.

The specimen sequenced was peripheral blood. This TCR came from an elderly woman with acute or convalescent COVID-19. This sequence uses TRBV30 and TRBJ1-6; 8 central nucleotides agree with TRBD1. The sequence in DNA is TGTGCCTGGAGACTGACAGGGGCGTCCTATAATTCACCCCTCCACTTT. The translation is CAWRLTGASYNSPLHF.